This T cell receptor (beta chain) was recorded in a study of cytomegalovirus exposure and HLA in healthy donors (dated by TCRdb to about 2017). Concerning the study at large: An earlier analysis of some 500 of the donors reported 250 to 300 Gb of sequence data and around 110 million unique TCR beta sequences from some 180 million T cells. Roughly 290 gigabases of sequencing data and 91 million or so unique TCR sequences made up an early release that covered some 640 HLA-typed donors. Of the roughly 410 genotyped donors, 81% were placed in the genetic ancestry cluster associated with self-reported Caucasian donors. The study was designed to test whether signatures of past pathogen exposure could be identified by cataloging public T cell receptors. The study profiled the T cell repertoires of under 850 subjects by immunosequencing and related them to cytomegalovirus serostatus. In addition to the first cohort of around 670 subjects, a separate validation cohort of 120 different subjects was used. The study combined high-throughput TCR immunosequencing, statistical association of individual TCRs with disease status, and machine learning to predict cytomegalovirus infection status. In a later analysis, previously published TCR beta repertoires from some 640 donors were re-analyzed and high-resolution HLA genotyping was added so that TCR occurrence patterns could be studied. In the later analysis, no new phenotypic data were used to find candidate immune exposures; instead, reliance was placed on TCR beta sequences and their occurrence across donors. An earlier analysis of around 540 of the donors applied high-throughput TCR beta sequencing to assess whether each TCR beta V gene segment acted as functional or pseudogenic. Donor age, sex, ethnicity and CMV serostatus were compiled together with the repertoire data. Genome-wide SNP genotypes for about 55% of the roughly 670 donors were used in a later genetic analysis, which treated that subset as a discovery cohort. Every repertoire in the discovery cohort had been generated on one and the same sequencing platform. Both class I and class II loci were covered by HLA typing, at four-digit resolution. The number of donors typed differed by locus, with about 629-640 for A, B, C, DRB1 and DQB1, 522 for DQA1, about 610 for DPA1, and some 440 for DPB1. Roughly five DR-DQ haplotypes were handled as single units for association and clustering, since linkage in the cohort was strong. Across around 400 genotyped donors of the cohort, an average of approximately 240,000 unique TCR beta nucleotide sequences per donor were sequenced, and approximately 17% of those sequences were non-productive. Broader findings and caveats from the paper: In a later analysis, HLA-associated TCR beta chains were found to be more clonally expanded and to have lower generation probabilities than equally common non-associated chains. Presence/absence analyses assumed roughly uniform sequencing depth across donors, an assumption that may not hold. A cluster of highly shared sequence variants was judged likely to represent a technical artifact of the sequencing pipeline. The study listed over 150 TCR beta chains as associated with cytomegalovirus. This cohort had only TCR beta chains sequenced, and the lack of alpha or paired-chain data limited which features could be detected. Most TCR sequences were observed very rarely across donors, whereas some public TCRs were present in many individuals. In an earlier analysis of several hundred of the donors, most TCR beta V segments were observed in productive rearrangements about 90% or about 30% of the time, broadly matching IMGT annotations. A later analysis associated 16,951 TCR beta sequences with specific HLA alleles at a false discovery rate of 0.05. According to a later analysis, parvovirus B19, influenza, CMV and Epstein-Barr virus appeared linked to several top co-occurrence clusters. An association between a missense DCLRE1C variant and V-gene and J-gene trimming of TCR beta chains was found in a later genetic analysis and replicated in an independent cohort. A further reported finding was that TCR beta sequences accurately predicted the HLA-A and HLA-B alleles for most subjects in the first cohort. Because counts were too low, some 17 rarely observed V segments, including chromosome 9 orphons, were left out of the earlier analysis of roughly 600 of the donors. Correlated functional status among segregating V segments might be attributable to linkage disequilibrium, but an unknown experimental factor could not be ruled out. It was suggested by the authors that the approach could potentially be generalized to other disease states and immunological phenotypes. Compared with the approximately 670-donor mean, donors in an Asian-associated ancestry cluster had fewer N-insertions in productive TCRs, according to a later genetic analysis. A later analysis found that most CMV-associated TCR beta chains appeared HLA-restricted, with HLA associations seemingly driven largely by CMV exposure. The classifier was reported to diagnose cytomegalovirus status with high specificity and sensitivity in both the original and validation cohorts. Some IMGT-functional V segments, including TRBV6-2 and TRBV6-3, could not be distinguished by the 87-base-pair reads and were therefore excluded. When HLA alleles, especially DR and DQ, strongly co-occurred, attributing TCR associations to individual alleles was difficult. A later analysis found that TCR association rates varied across HLA loci, with DRB1 alleles showing the most associated TCRs and HLA-C alleles the fewest. Because HLA typing was unavailable for some donors at each locus, only the typed subset was used in association tests. CMV serostatus was the only immune exposure information available for the cohort. A few of the identified cytomegalovirus-associated TCR beta chains were confirmed in vitro to be specific for cytomegalovirus antigens.

The cohort comprised under 700 healthy bone marrow donors. Cohort members were all nominally healthy when sampled, although unrecorded immune exposures were likely present. The donor tested CMV seropositive, placing the donor among the approximately 310 seropositive members of the cohort. A peripheral blood sample was provided by each donor, and peripheral blood mononuclear cells were used for TCR beta sequencing. The Qiagen DNeasy Blood Extraction Kit was used to extract genomic DNA from the blood cell samples. CDR1 and CDR2 are read off the germline V gene (reference sequence) as MNHEY and SMNVEV. V trim: 1 base; J trim: 2 bases; unmatched bases: 5. The CDR3, from cysteine to phenylalanine, totals 16 residues. The read is trimmed to its CDR3 DNA, 48 bases read in frame from base 1. With respect to this clone: Its antigen remains unidentified. No base qualities exist here, and no much larger clone lies one base off it.

The method behind the library was the immunoSEQ multiplex PCR assay. For the multiplex PCR, a mixture combining 60 forward primers for TCR Vbeta segments and 13 reverse primers for TCR Jbeta segments was used. Amplification of the CDR3 region of rearranged TCR beta genes was performed with a multiplex PCR assay on genomic DNA. Amplified TCR beta libraries were sequenced as 87-base-pair reads on the Illumina HiSeq System. The published analysis was carried out like this. A later analysis counted approximately 74 million unique TCR beta chains across the 700 or so repertoires, and around 9.9 million of these chains were shared by at least two donors. A nearest-neighbor algorithm error-corrected the raw reads and collapsed the reads into unique sequences, merging closely related sequences to remove PCR and sequencing errors. V, D and J gene segments were assigned by aligning CDR3 sequences to IMGT reference sequences. For a sequence to be retained, at least a six-nucleotide match to both a V gene segment and a J gene segment was required. Rearrangements were classified as productive when the CDR3 lacked stop codons and remained in frame with V and J, and all other rearrangements were classified as non-productive. CDR3 was defined according to IMGT convention as the region running from the second conserved V-encoded cysteine to the conserved J-encoded phenylalanine. The earlier analysis of some 550 of the donors excluded any sequence lacking an unambiguous match to a single V gene segment. An earlier analysis of 450 to 650 of the donors called V segments functional above 56.7% productive rearrangements and segregating when the between-donor standard deviation exceeded 5%. A statistical classification framework was built to diagnose cytomegalovirus status from the catalog of TCR beta chain sequences. V and J gene assignment, in a later analysis, came from comparing TCR nucleotide sequences with IMGT/GENE-DB human TR gene sequences. A later analysis assigned CDR3 sequences and most-parsimonious VDJ recombination scenarios with the TCRdist pipeline. In a later analysis, each TCR beta chain was defined by its CDR3 amino acid sequence together with its V-gene family, and reads lacking a unique V-gene family were excluded. In a later analysis, several hundred highly shared, low-generation-probability nucleotide sequences were removed to address suspected cross-contamination and a sequencing artifact. In a later analysis, a clonal expansion index was calculated for each public chain from normalized within-repertoire ranks of inferred template counts. Generation probabilities in a later analysis came from a VDJ recombination model fitted to out-of-frame rearrangements, and those results were checked against IGoR. A later analysis scored TCR-TCR, TCR-HLA and TCR-CMV co-occurrence with hypergeometric tests, applying a repertoire-size bias correction to TCR pairs. False discovery rates were estimated in a later analysis by permuting HLA or CMV assignments 20 times. In a later analysis, co-occurring TCRs were grouped using DBSCAN, and TCRdist sequence similarity was added for clustering within HLA-allele-positive subsets. Repertoires with fewer than 30,000 or more than 120,000 public chains were left out of co-occurrence clustering, as were a handful of repertoires with anomalous nucleotide sharing. Imported from immuneACCESS, the table was reduced by TCRdb to in-frame sequences with V and J called. These copies leave out some clones; in studies compared against another copy, an unresolved V gene accounts for under half, and the cause of the remainder is not known. D and trimming were read from the DNA, whereas the V and J calls and clone size are those reported in that table. The sample contains more than 150,000 clones, 70% to 85% of them found a single time. The ten largest clones represent around 1.2% of the sample.

The rearrangement joined TRBV27 to TRBJ2-1; 7 bases in between match TRBD1. This clonotype originated in a girl aged 2 to 10 in good health and CMV-seropositive. The sequenced material came from PBMCs. The encoded CDR3 is CASSLYWDSAYNEQFF. The bases are TGTGCCAGCAGTTTATACTGGGACAGCGCCTACAATGAGCAGTTCTTC.